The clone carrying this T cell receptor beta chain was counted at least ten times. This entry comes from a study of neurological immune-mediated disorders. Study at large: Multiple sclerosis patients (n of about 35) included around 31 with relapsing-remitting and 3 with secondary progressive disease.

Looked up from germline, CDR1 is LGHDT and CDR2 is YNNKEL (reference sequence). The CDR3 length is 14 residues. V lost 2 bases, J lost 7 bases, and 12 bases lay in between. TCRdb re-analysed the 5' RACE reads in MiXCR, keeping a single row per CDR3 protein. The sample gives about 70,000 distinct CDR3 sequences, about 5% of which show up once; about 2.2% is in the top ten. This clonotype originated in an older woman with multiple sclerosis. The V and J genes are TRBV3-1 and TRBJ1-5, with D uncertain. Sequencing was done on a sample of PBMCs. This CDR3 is CASSQTTTQQPQHF. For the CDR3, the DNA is TGTGCCAGCAGCCAAACGACGACACAACAGCCCCAGCATTTT.